This passage covers 20 T cell receptor beta chains from one sample sequenced in a study of control samples from healthy donors and cancer patients. Libraries were prepared by immunoSEQ multiplex PCR; TCRdb keeps only in-frame clonotypes and omits some of them. The repertoire consists of around 30,000 clones, with 94% occurring once and the leading ten covering under 8%. Sample: blood. The receptor source for this set is a man aged 55 to 69 in good health.

Here the CDR3 DNA reads TGTGCCAGTAGTATAATAGTGGCTAGCGGTGAGCAGTACTTC. This sequence encodes CASSIIVASGEQYF. The chain uses TRBV19 and TRBJ2-7, with 7 bases lining up with TRBD2. The CDR3 contains 14 residues. V lost 2 bases to trimming and J lost 7 bases; unmatched junction nucleotides: 8. Germline V CDR1 and CDR2: LNHDA, SQIVND (reference sequence).

V gene TRBV6-5 combines with J gene TRBJ2-3, with D unclear. Trimming pared 0 bases from V and 6 bases from J, leaving 16 bases between. The CDR3 extends over 16 amino acids. CDR1 is MNHEY and CDR2 is SVGAGI in the germline V gene. CDR3 in amino acids: CASSYSKVEYLDTQYF. CDR3 coding DNA: TGTGCCAGCAGTTACTCGAAGGTGGAGTACTTGGATACGCAGTATTTT.

On this clone itself: Other DNA sequences in the sample encode the same CDR3. The chain carries TRBV7-2 and TRBJ1-1; 8 nucleotides align to TRBD1. The CDR3 has 13 residues. In germline, CDR1 is SGHTA, CDR2 FQGNSA. V shed 6 bases and J 4 bases; nucleotides not matched to a gene: 4. The DNA of the CDR3 is TGTGCCAGCAGTCTAACAGGGGGCACTGAAGCTTTCTTT. It encodes CASSLTGGTEAFF.

As DNA, the CDR3 is TGTGCCAGCAGCCAAGTGGGCGGGGGGGTCACAGATACGCAGTATTTT. This gives the protein CASSQVGGGVTDTQYF. V gene TRBV14 combines with J gene TRBJ2-3; 9 nucleotides agree with TRBD2. V lost 1 base and J lost 2; bases outside the gene matches: 4. Germline V lookup: CDR1 SGHDN, CDR2 FVKESK. The CDR3 runs 16 residues.

The CDR3 region is CASSLGGYTF. The CDR3 DNA reads TGTGCCAGCAGTTTGGGTGGCTACACCTTC. The chain employs TRBV12-3 or TRBV12-4 and TRBJ1-2, with D hard to call. V dropped 3 bases and J dropped 7 bases, with 3 bases sitting between them. CDR3 length equals 10 residues.

The V gene is TRBV10-2, the J gene TRBJ2-7; TRBD1 matches 8 bases. Germline trimming cut 0 bases from V and 1 base from J; bases unmatched to any gene: 8. Germline CDR1 WSHSY, CDR2 SAAADI. This CDR3 spans 17 amino acids. CDR3 sequence reads: CASSESKKGTGSYEQYF. CDR3 coding DNA: TGCGCCAGCAGTGAGTCCAAGAAAGGGACAGGATCCTACGAGCAGTACTTC.

The chain combines TRBV28 with TRBJ2-3, with TRBD1 matching 8 bases. The trim removed 5 bases at V and 3 bases at J, leaving 4 bases unmatched. The CDR3 consists of 14 residues. Germline V gene data show CDR1 as MDHEN and CDR2 as SYDVKM. CDR3 nucleotide sequence: TGTGCCAGCAGTCTGACAGGGGAGACAGATACGCAGTATTTT. It encodes CASSLTGETDTQYF.

The chain combines TRBV7-2 with TRBJ2-5; 11 bases are a match to TRBD1. Germline trimming cut 5 bases from V and 4 bases from J; bases unmatched to any gene: 3. The CDR3 length is 14 residues. The germline CDR1 and CDR2 sequences are SGHTA and FQGNSA. Here the CDR3 reads CASSPGQGAETQYF. The CDR3 DNA reads as TGTGCCAGCAGCCCAGGACAGGGGGCAGAGACCCAGTACTTC.

The chain recombines TRBV19 with TRBJ2-7; TRBD1 aligns across 10 bases. The CDR3 length is 15 residues. Germline lookup yields CDR1 LNHDA and CDR2 SQIVND (reference sequence). V was pared by 10 bases and J by 1 base, with 10 bases of the junction left unmatched. CDR3 DNA: TGTGCCACCCAAAAAACGGGACAGGGGTCCTACGAGCAGTACTTC. Its translation: CATQKTGQGSYEQYF.

This chain joins TRBV4-1 and TRBJ2-7, with 9 bases fitting TRBD1. This CDR3 region has 18 residues. CDR1 is MGHRA and CDR2 is YSYEKL in the germline V gene. V lost 2 bases, J lost 3 bases, and 14 bases stayed unmatched. The CDR3 region has the DNA TGCGCCAGCAGCCAAACCGGGTTACAGGGGGCCACCAACTACGAGCAGTACTTC. It is translated as CASSQTGLQGATNYEQYF.

Here the CDR3 reads CASSLGSGLKILQSTDTQYF. The CDR3 bases are TGCGCCAGCAGCTTGGGATCGGGGCTTAAAATACTACAAAGCACAGATACGCAGTATTTT. The gene calls are TRBV5-1 and TRBJ2-3; the D call may be TRBD1 or TRBD2 (5 bases each). The CDR3 totals 20 residues. V was trimmed by 0 bases and J by 0 bases, leaving 23 bases between them. CDR1 and CDR2 from the germline V gene are SGHRS and YFSETQ. Drawing the rest from reference TRBV5-1 and TRBJ2-3, the complete variable domain is KAGVTQTPRYLIKTRGQQVTLSCSPISGHRSVSWYQQTPGQGLQFLFEYFSETQRNKGNFPGRFSGRQFSNSRSEMNVSTLELGDSALYLCASSLGSGLKILQSTDTQYFGPGTRLTVL.

This clone showed up just once. The chain couples TRBV10-3 to TRBJ1-6; D is uncertain. This CDR3 spans 14 amino acids. Trimming left V 4 bases short and J 5 bases short, with 9 bases between. Per germline, CDR1 ENHRY and CDR2 SYGVKD. The CDR3 protein is CAISGTENNSPLHF. For the CDR3, the DNA is TGTGCCATCAGTGGAACAGAAAATAATTCACCCCTCCACTTT.

V gene TRBV9 combines with J gene TRBJ2-1, with 10 bases aligning to TRBD1. CDR3 length equals 14 residues. Germline V lookup: CDR1 SGDLS, CDR2 YYNGEE. V lost 6 bases, J lost 8 bases, and 8 bases stayed unmatched. The DNA of the CDR3 is TGTGCCAGCACCCCGGGACAGGGGTGGGATGAGCAGTTCTTC. Protein sequence: CASTPGQGWDEQFF.

This chain links TRBV5-4 with TRBJ1-2; TRBD1 matches 9 bases. The CDR3 length is 15 residues. CDR1 is SGHNT and CDR2 is YYREEE in the germline V gene (reference sequence). V shed 4 bases and J 1 base; nucleotides not matched to a gene: 5. In nucleotides, the CDR3 is TGTGCCAGCAGCCGGGGACAGGGCTTTAACTATGGCTACACCTTC. It codes for CASSRGQGFNYGYTF.

J is TRBJ2-5 and V is TRBV5-1; no clear D. The CDR3 contains 14 residues. Trimming removed 4 bases at V and 4 bases at J, with 14 bases between. The V gene's germline CDR1 is SGHRS and CDR2 YFSETQ. Here the CDR3 DNA reads TGCGCCAGCAGCCCAAAGACCCTGGGAGAGACCCAGTACTTC. Translation: CASSPKTLGETQYF.

This clone was observed once. The chain couples TRBV4-1 to TRBJ2-2, with D perhaps matching TRBD1 (5 bases). V lost 2 bases and J 7 bases, leaving 11 bases between the germline ends. The germline V gene has CDR1 MGHRA and CDR2 YSYEKL. This CDR3 spans 14 amino acids. CDR3 sequence (DNA): TGCGCCAGCAGCCAAATACAGGAATTCGGGGAGCTGTTTTTT. Protein product: CASSQIQEFGELFF.

The rearrangement joins TRBV19 to TRBJ2-1, with 12 bases that match TRBD1. With V trimmed by 4 bases and J by 8 bases, 6 bases remained unmatched. The CDR3 extends over 15 amino acids. The germline gives CDR1 LNHDA, CDR2 SQIVND (reference sequence). CDR3: CASSKGQGAIDEQFF. In nucleotides, the CDR3 is TGTGCCAGTAGTAAGGGACAGGGGGCAATAGATGAGCAGTTCTTC.

This clone was seen only once. The CDR3 DNA follows: TGTGCCAGCAGCCCCGACGCGCAAGAGACCCAGTACTTC. This encodes CASSPDAQETQYF. The chain links TRBV11-2 to TRBJ2-5; the D is unclear. V lost 5 bases and J 2 bases, leaving 9 bases between the germline ends. The CDR3 spans 13 residues. Germline V gene sequence: CDR1 SGHAT, CDR2 FQNNGV.

This clone was seen a handful of times. The genes are TRBV10-3 and TRBJ2-3, with TRBD1 as a possible D gene (6 bases). Germline CDR1 and CDR2: ENHRY and SYGVKD. Trimming stripped 0 bases from V and 0 bases from J, with 10 bases between. The CDR3 consists of 16 residues. The CDR3 sequence is CAISESRGQSTDTQYF. Here the CDR3 DNA reads TGTGCCATCAGTGAGTCCCGCGGACAGAGCACAGATACGCAGTATTTT.

The chain uses TRBV27 and TRBJ2-7; tentatively, D is TRBD2 (5 bases). Germline values: CDR1 MNHEY, CDR2 SMNVEV (reference sequence). Trimming removed 3 bases at V and 6 bases at J, with 15 bases between. This CDR3 has 14 amino acids. CDR3 DNA: TGTGCCAGCAGTTTGGGAGCCGCCGCTCGCGAGCAGTACTTC. It encodes CASSLGAAAREQYF.